This T cell receptor beta chain was captured in a study of T-cell memory formation after mild COVID-19. This CDR3 is 11 amino acids long. The V end lost 4 bases, the J end lost 9 bases, and 7 bases lay between the germline ends. Germline lookup yields CDR1 MNHEY and CDR2 SVGEGT. Each CDR3 protein is one row after TCRdb ran MiXCR on the 5' RACE reads. Of 95,000 to 120,000 distinct CDR3 sequences in the sample, about 20% are singletons; the top ten hold about two fifths. The specimen sequenced was PBMCs or a T cell subset sorted from them (not recorded which). This clonotype was obtained from a young man who had mild COVID-19 (a few samples of this study predate the infection). Cell type and time point are not known. The chain uses TRBV6-2 or TRBV6-3 and TRBJ2-1, with D possibly TRBD2 on 5 matching bases. CDR3 sequence: CASSSEGEQFF. DNA for the CDR3: TGTGCCAGCAGTTCCGAGGGTGAGCAGTTCTTC.